Below are 5 T cell receptor beta chains sequenced from a single sample in a study of early T cells in non-severe SARS-CoV-2 infection. TCRdb redid the calling of the 5' RACE reads with MiXCR, one entry per CDR3 protein. The sample has 95,000 to 110,000 distinct CDR3 sequences; approximately 12% are singletons. Sequencing input: whole blood. Receptor source: an adult who was a healthcare worker with PCR-confirmed SARS-CoV-2 infection or an uninfected control (not recorded which).

This sequence joins TRBV20-1 and TRBJ1-1, with 8 bases matching TRBD1. The CDR3 is 12 residues long. The V gene's germline CDR1 is DFQATT and CDR2 SNEGSKA (reference sequence). Trimming took 3 bases from V and 11 from J; bases not matched to a gene: 8. The CDR3 DNA reads TGCAGTGCTAGTGTATCAGGACAGGGCGCTTTCTTT. This translates into CSASVSGQGAFF.

As concerns this clonotype: A read error is possible here, since a much larger clone lies one base away. The chain links TRBV5-4 to TRBJ2-7; 8 bases are shared with TRBD2. The CDR3 length is 17 residues. The germline V gene encodes CDR1 SGHNT and CDR2 YYREEE (reference sequence). This CDR3 is CACSQRWTSKGDYEQYF. The CDR3 region has the DNA TGTGCCTGCAGCCAACGCTGGACTAGCAAAGGGGACTACGAGCAGTACTTC.

This clonotype was found many times. The gene calls are TRBV12-3 or TRBV12-4 and TRBJ2-7, with a weak D call TRBD2 (6 bases). The CDR3 extends over 11 amino acids. The germline V and J ends were trimmed by 3 bases and 9 bases, with 9 bases remaining between them. The CDR3 DNA sequence: TGTGCCAGCAGTTTCGGAGGGTCGCAGTACTTC. This translates into CASSFGGSQYF.

This clonotype was found many times. The chain uses TRBV7-3 and TRBJ2-1; 8 nucleotides match TRBD2. The CDR3 loop spans 15 amino acids. Germline V gene lookup returns CDR1 SGHTA and CDR2 FQGTGA. V was pared by 4 bases and J by 3 bases, with 5 bases of the junction left unmatched. CDR3 amino acids: CASSSLGTSYNEQFF. CDR3 nucleotide sequence: TGTGCCAGCAGCTCACTTGGGACTAGCTACAATGAGCAGTTCTTC.

This clonotype has ten or more counts. The chain combines TRBV7-2 with TRBJ1-2, with no clear D. V was trimmed by 3 bases and J by 6 bases, leaving 14 bases between them. The CDR3 extends over 14 amino acids. The germline V gene has CDR1 SGHTA and CDR2 FQGNSA. CDR3 residues: CASSFKGGENGYTF. DNA of the CDR3: TGTGCCAGCAGCTTTAAGGGTGGCGAAAATGGCTACACCTTC.